This record concerns one TCR beta chain sequence. The antigen remains undetermined. Terminally differentiated effector memory CD45RA+ cells were excluded from the naive CD8 cells, which were CD45RO-negative and positively selected for CCR7. This sample was included in a study of shared clonotypes between healthy human individuals. Study-wide points: Memory subsets had estimated richness that was generally smaller than that of naive subsets.

It was at deep level that the assay was run. On sorted subsets, replicate PCRs used 200 ng DNA, or 27,000 or so T cell genomes. The data were produced by immunoSEQ multiplex PCR, yet TCRdb's version contains in-frame clones alone and is incomplete. The sample includes roughly 650,000 clones, about 95% seen only once; the top ten take 0.095% to 0.13%. Trimming took 4 bases from V and 9 from J, leaving 20 bases between them. The CDR3 consists of 15 residues. Germline-derived CDR1 and CDR2 are SGDLS and YYNGEE. The specimen was naive CD8+ T cells sorted from blood. This clonotype was obtained from a woman in her twenties or thirties in good health. The gene calls are TRBV9 and TRBJ2-1; D not resolved. CDR3 in DNA: TGTGCCAGCAGCCCCCGAGACAAAGTCGGCGGTGAGCAGTTCTTC. Translated, it gives CASSPRDKVGGEQFF.